This passage covers 17 T cell receptor beta chains from one sample sequenced in a study of cytomegalovirus exposure and HLA in healthy donors. Use of 60 Vbeta and 13 Jbeta primers characterized the PCR. Libraries were prepared by immunoSEQ multiplex PCR; TCRdb keeps only in-frame clonotypes and omits some of them. This sample has 120,000 or so clones, with about 78% found just once. Sequenced input: PBMCs. The receptors were gathered from a middle-aged woman in good health and CMV-seropositive.

The gene calls are TRBV7-9 and TRBJ1-1, with 8 bases that match TRBD1. The germline V gene has CDR1 SEHNR and CDR2 FQNEAQ (reference sequence). This CDR3 has 14 amino acids. The trim removed 5 bases at V and 11 bases at J, leaving 13 bases unmatched. CDR3 DNA: TGTGCCAGCAGCCCCTTTCTGACAGGGGTCGACGCTTTCTTT. This encodes CASSPFLTGVDAFF.

This rearrangement joins TRBV7-9 to TRBJ2-1; D is unresolved. Trimming left V 7 bases short and J 2 bases short, with 12 bases between. The germline CDR1 and CDR2 sequences are SEHNR and FQNEAQ (reference sequence). The CDR3 sequence is 14 residues long. DNA of the CDR3: TGTGCCAGCACGAGCAGGCTCCCCTACAATGAGCAGTTCTTC. Residues: CASTSRLPYNEQFF.

The chain joins TRBV5-1 to TRBJ2-7, with 7 bases matching TRBD2. Per germline, CDR1 SGHRS and CDR2 YFSETQ. The CDR3 spans 16 residues. After removal of 2 bases from V and 1 base from J, the junction contained 9 bases not matched to a gene. The CDR3: CASSLLASARSYEQYF. DNA for the CDR3: TGCGCCAGCAGCTTACTAGCGTCAGCTCGGTCCTACGAGCAGTACTTC.

The chain employs TRBV4-1 and TRBJ1-3, with D unresolved. V lost 0 bases to trimming and J lost 2 bases, with 8 bases between them. The V gene's germline CDR1 is MGHRA and CDR2 YSYEKL. This CDR3 spans 15 amino acids. CDR3 nucleotides: TGCGCCAGCAGCCAAGATGGTGGAGCTGGAAACACCATATATTTT. Protein sequence: CASSQDGGAGNTIYF.

The chain has TRBV6-5 and TRBJ2-5, with D possibly being TRBD1 (6 bases). Looked up from germline, CDR1 is MNHEY and CDR2 is SVGAGI. V was shortened by 0 bases and J by 5 bases, with 10 bases between the two germline ends. This CDR3 comprises 14 residues. The CDR3 spells CASSYSAGDETQYF. The CDR3 DNA reads TGTGCCAGCAGTTACTCGGCAGGGGACGAGACCCAGTACTTC.

This chain uses TRBV29-1 with TRBJ2-5; 14 nucleotides align to TRBD2. J gave up 4 bases and V 6 bases, and 4 bases lay outside the gene matches. CDR3 length equals 14 residues. Germline assignment: CDR1 SQVTM and CDR2 ANQGSEA. As DNA, the CDR3 is TGCAGCGTGACTAGCGGGGGGGCCTTAGAGACCCAGTACTTC. Translated, it gives CSVTSGGALETQYF.

The chain couples TRBV6-6 to TRBJ2-3; D is perhaps TRBD2 (5 bases). Between the trimmed V and J ends, which lost 0 bases and 3 bases, there was a span of 10 bases. CDR1 and CDR2 (germline): MNHNY, SVGAGI (reference sequence). There are 15 residues in the CDR3. The CDR3: CASSYSRESTDTQYF. The CDR3 region has the DNA TGTGCCAGCAGTTACTCCCGGGAAAGTACAGATACGCAGTATTTT.

There are a few counts of this clone. The chain joins TRBV13 to TRBJ1-1; D perhaps matches TRBD1 (6 bases). The CDR3 runs 16 residues. Trimming removed 5 bases from V and 3 bases from J, with 19 bases in between. Germline loops: CDR1 PRHDT, CDR2 FYEKMQ (reference sequence). This CDR3 is CASSPLGGGADTEAFF. Here the CDR3 DNA reads TGTGCCAGCAGCCCCCTGGGGGGGGGCGCGGACACTGAAGCTTTCTTT.

The sample holds a few counts of this clone. The V call is TRBV18, the J call TRBJ2-3; 7 bases fit TRBD1. Germline CDR1 KGHSH, CDR2 LQKENI. The CDR3 covers 15 residues. V shed 3 bases and J 2 bases; nucleotides not matched to a gene: 5. DNA for the CDR3: TGTGCCAGCTCACCGACCGGGACAGCCACAGATACGCAGTATTTT. Translated: CASSPTGTATDTQYF.

The genes are TRBV6-6 and TRBJ2-4; D gene unclear. There are 14 residues in the CDR3. V was clipped by 2 bases and J by 0 bases, with 5 bases between them. Germline V lookup: CDR1 MNHNY, CDR2 SVGAGI (reference sequence). This chain's CDR3 is CASSYGLAKNIQYF. DNA of the CDR3: TGTGCCAGCAGTTACGGCTTAGCCAAAAACATTCAGTACTTC.

V usage is TRBV6-1 and J usage is TRBJ1-1; 8 nucleotides match TRBD1. Germline V CDR1 and CDR2: MNHNS, SASEGT. CDR3 length: 13 amino acids. V was pared by 7 bases and J by 7 bases, with 8 bases of the junction left unmatched. CDR3 DNA: TGTGCCAGCACCCCCCGGACAGGGCTTGAAGCTTTCTTT. Residues: CASTPRTGLEAFF.

The rearrangement links TRBV29-1 to TRBJ1-1; 9 bases are shared with TRBD1. The V and J ends lost 4 bases and 1 base, in that order; junction bases with no gene match: 7. The CDR3 sequence is 15 residues long. Germline CDR1 SQVTM, CDR2 ANQGSEA. The CDR3 DNA sequence: TGCAGCGTTGGAGGGACAGGGCGCGGGAACACTGAAGCTTTCTTT. Its translation is CSVGGTGRGNTEAFF. The full variable domain, in which reference TRBV29-1 and TRBJ1-1 provide the parts outside the CDR3, is SAVISQKPSRDICQRGTSLTIQCQVDSQVTMMFWYRQQPGQSLTLIATANQGSEATYESGFVIDKFPISRPNLTFSTLTVSNMSPEDSSIYLCSVGGTGRGNTEAFFGQGTRLTVV.

The chain uses TRBV7-2 and TRBJ2-5; 7 positions match TRBD2. V lost 5 bases, J lost 2 bases, and 5 bases stayed unmatched. Germline values: CDR1 SGHTA, CDR2 FQGNSA. The length of the CDR3 is 14 residues. CDR3 sequence reads: CASSNRGLQETQYF. The CDR3 DNA reads TGTGCCAGCAGCAACCGGGGACTACAAGAGACCCAGTACTTC.

This clone was detected once. This chain links TRBV7-8 with TRBJ1-2, with D uncertain. Germline V gives CDR1 SGHVS, CDR2 FQNEAQ. The CDR3 totals 15 residues. V was clipped by 4 bases and J by 1 base, with 13 bases between them. The CDR3 nucleotides are TGTGCCAGCAGCTCAGATTACAGAAATAACTATGGCTACACCTTC. Translating gives CASSSDYRNNYGYTF.

This clone was picked up a small number of times. This chain connects TRBV15 to TRBJ2-5, with TRBD1 identical over 7 bases. This CDR3 region has 14 residues. Germline V lookup: CDR1 LNHNV, CDR2 YYDKDF (reference sequence). The ends lost 3 bases at V and 3 bases at J; junction bases unmatched: 4. The CDR3 sequence is CATSSVTGEETQYF. CDR3 nucleotide sequence: TGTGCCACCAGCAGCGTAACAGGGGAAGAGACCCAGTACTTC.

The V gene is TRBV6-5, the J gene TRBJ1-5; 9 bases fit TRBD1. Germline CDR1 is MNHEY and CDR2 is SVGAGI. The CDR3 extends over 15 amino acids. Germline trimming cut 6 bases from V and 4 bases from J; bases unmatched to any gene: 7. CDR3 sequence (DNA): TGTGCCAGCAGCCAAACCGGGACAGGGAATCAGCCCCAGCATTTT. Translating gives CASSQTGTGNQPQHF.

This CDR3 is CASSEFPELFF. CDR3 in DNA: TGTGCCAGCAGTGAGTTTCCAGAACTGTTTTTT. The V and J genes are TRBV2 and TRBJ1-4; D not resolved. Germline values: CDR1 SNHLY, CDR2 FYNNEI. CDR3 length: 11 residues. V was clipped by 3 bases and J by 12 bases, with 8 bases between them.